This TCR beta chain stems from a study of T cell responses to AZD1222 COVID-19 vaccine (dated by TCRdb to the early 2020s). Regarding the study in general: AZD1222 recipients whose second dose came at about 4 weeks and those whose second dose came at about 12 weeks were combined into one group, since spike-specific TCR depth and breadth did not differ between the two schedules. A total of under 250 trial participants underwent TCR sequencing, of whom 207 had received two doses of AZD1222 and 26 had received two doses of the MenACWY control vaccine. Trial participants were enrolled into age subgroups of 18-55, 56-69 and 70-plus years, which contained approximately 150, 28 and 58 TCR-sequenced participants, respectively.

Sequences SGHDT (CDR1) and YYEEEE (CDR2) are obtained from the germline V gene. The CDR3 sequence holds 14 residues, the cysteine and phenylalanine included. Of all the DNA, just the CDR3 is kept, 42 bases in frame from base 1. Trimming removed 0 bases from V and 4 bases from J, leaving 8 bases between the germline ends. The time point label of this sample denotes: baseline before first vaccination. The vaccinee samples were drawn from two UK trials, COV001 and COV002, one of which was a single-blind randomized controlled phase 2/3 trial testing AZD1222 (ChAdOx1 nCoV-19) in healthy adults. For TCRbeta chain sequencing, PBMC samples from trial participants were taken at day 0 and at day 28 after the second dose. Worth noting for this clone: Which antigen it targets is not known. No much larger clone exists at a distance of one base, and base qualities are not known.

The CDR3 regions of human TCRbeta chains were analyzed by immunosequencing. The study's own analysis went as follows. Repertoire TCRs were matched against a reference library of SARS-CoV-2-specific TCRs generated with the MIRA antigen-specificity platform. Breadth meant the fraction of unique TCRs that were SARS-CoV-2-associated, whereas depth meant the fraction of total T cells that were SARS-CoV-2-associated. Each spike-specific TCR was assigned to its reactive spike region and to a CD4 or CD8 class using the MIRA data. Log10-transformed breadth and depth values were compared by one-way ANOVA with Sidak's multiple comparisons tests. TCRdb obtained this table from immuneACCESS and retained in-frame rearrangements with V and J assigned. These tables miss some clones; where compared with another copy, unresolved V genes account for less than half of the shortfall, and the remainder is unexplained. Clonal size and the V and J genes are those of that table, whereas D and trimming came from the DNA. This sample comprises roughly 100,000 clones, approximately 89% of them detected only once. The ten largest clones capture approximately 20% of the sample.

The paper's findings and limits, for the study overall: Reportedly, close to half of the unique spike-specific TCRs recognized epitopes lying outside the regions that are mutated in the B.1.351 and B.1.1.7 variants. In the small 56-69-year group, the increase in depth fell short of significance, most likely because of low power. Vaccine-associated CD4 TCRs spanned the whole spike protein, with dominant responses in regions 160-218 and 743-854. Conclusions about previously exposed vaccinees are limited because only five to seven AZD1222 recipients were SARS-CoV-2 seropositive at baseline. Because no samples from the day 14 peak response were available, repertoires could be characterized only after the peak T cell response. Most participants were white British and females outnumbered males, and the authors suggested that clonal diversity may have been underestimated. A significant rise in spike-specific TCR breadth and depth was observed after two AZD1222 doses relative to day 0 and relative to MenACWY recipients.

The sequencing here drew on peripheral blood, taken on day 0 of AZD1222 vaccination. The sequence was obtained from an adult in good health. The chain is assembled from TRBV5-6 and TRBJ1-5; no D segment can be confidently identified. The base sequence is TGTGCCAGCAGCTTGGGCAGATATAATCAGCCCCAGCATTTT. This sequence encodes CASSLGRYNQPQHF.